These 20 T cell receptor beta chains originate from one sample sequenced in a study of blood T cell repertoires in COVID-19. Produced via immunoSEQ multiplex PCR; TCRdb's table is partial and in-frame only. The sample yields hundreds of thousands of clones, around 90% seen once. Sequencing used PBMCs or T cells enriched from blood (not recorded which). Source of these receptors: a woman aged 25 to 45 with acute COVID-19.

This clone was picked up one time. The CDR3 nucleotides are TGTGCCAGCAGCTTAATCGCGGGCGTTAACACTGAAGCTTTCTTT. Its translation: CASSLIAGVNTEAFF. This chain joins TRBV7-3 and TRBJ1-1; D uncertain. CDR3 length: 15 amino acids. Germline V gene data show CDR1 as SGHTA and CDR2 as FQGTGA. V dropped 1 base and J dropped 2 bases, with 11 bases sitting between them.

CDR3 in DNA: TGTGCCAGCAGCCAAAGACAGGGAATTTCACCCCTCCACTTT. Amino acid sequence: CASSQRQGISPLHF. V and J are TRBV3-1 (or the pseudogene TRBV3-2) and TRBJ1-6; the match to TRBD1 covers 7 bases. The CDR3 contains 14 residues. Trimming cost V 2 bases and J 9 bases; bases outside gene matches: 4. Germline V gene sequence: CDR1 LGHDT, CDR2 YNNKEL (reference sequence).

The rearrangement links TRBV6-5 to TRBJ2-5; tentatively, D is TRBD2 (6 bases). There are 15 residues in the CDR3. The germline V and J ends were trimmed by 11 bases and 1 base, with 20 bases remaining between them. Germline V gene lookup returns CDR1 MNHEY and CDR2 SVGAGI. The CDR3 DNA sequence: TGTGCCTCGACCGCCCAAGATAGCGGCCAAGAGACCCAGTACTTC. Its translation: CASTAQDSGQETQYF.

The chain uses TRBV10-3 and TRBJ2-5; the D gene is possibly TRBD1 (7 bases). The ends were cut back, 6 bases at V and 5 bases at J, with 10 bases in the middle. Germline values: CDR1 ENHRY, CDR2 SYGVKD. The CDR3 covers 12 residues. The CDR3 loop is CAISRGEETQYF. The CDR3 nucleotides read TGTGCCATCAGCAGGGGGGAGGAGACCCAGTACTTC.

This sequence joins TRBV2 and TRBJ2-7; 10 bases fit TRBD1. V shed 6 bases, J shed 3 bases, and the junction held 8 bases outside the gene matches. Germline V gives CDR1 SNHLY, CDR2 FYNNEI. The CDR3 sequence is 15 residues long. CDR3: CASSPAGTGVYEQYF. The CDR3 nucleotides read TGTGCCAGCAGCCCGGCCGGGACAGGGGTCTACGAGCAGTACTTC.

The chain is built from TRBV5-1 and TRBJ2-4; D may be TRBD2 (6 bases). The germline V gene encodes CDR1 SGHRS and CDR2 YFSETQ. V lost 4 bases to trimming and J lost 4 bases, with 15 bases between them. This CDR3 has 15 residues. Here the CDR3 DNA reads TGCGCCAGCAGCCAAGGGCGTGGGGGGAAAAACATTCAGTACTTC. Translation: CASSQGRGGKNIQYF.

The chain employs TRBV3-1 (or the pseudogene TRBV3-2) and TRBJ1-1; 9 bases are shared with TRBD1. There are 15 residues in the CDR3. From germline, CDR1 is LGHDT and CDR2 YNNKEL (reference sequence). Trimming at V came to 1 base and at J to 5 bases, leaving 5 bases not matched to a gene. The chain's CDR3 is CASSQGDRAGTEAFF. In nucleotides, the CDR3 is TGTGCCAGCAGCCAAGGGGACAGGGCGGGTACTGAAGCTTTCTTT.

V is TRBV30 and J is TRBJ1-5, with TRBD1 matching 7 bases. This CDR3 region has 16 residues. With 0 bases clipped from V and 6 bases from J, the junction kept 11 bases outside the gene matches. The germline V gene has CDR1 GTSNPN and CDR2 SVGIG (reference sequence). This CDR3 reads CAWSVTGQLGVQPQHF. The CDR3 DNA follows: TGTGCCTGGAGTGTAACGGGACAGCTCGGAGTTCAGCCCCAGCATTTT.

V usage is TRBV27 and J usage is TRBJ2-3; D gene uncertain. V was shortened by 6 bases and J by 0 bases, with 7 bases between the two germline ends. The CDR3 is 13 residues long. Germline CDR1 and CDR2: MNHEY and SMNVEV (reference sequence). Here the CDR3 DNA reads TGTGCCAGCAGGGAGACTAGCACAGATACGCAGTATTTT. Translating gives CASRETSTDTQYF.

The rearrangement joins TRBV18 to TRBJ1-5; 9 nucleotides line up with TRBD1. CDR3 length: 14 residues. Trimming removed 3 bases from V and 6 bases from J; junction bases left unmatched: 3. Germline V gives CDR1 KGHSH, CDR2 LQKENI. The CDR3: CASSPGQGGQPQHF. The DNA of the CDR3 is TGTGCCAGCTCACCGGGACAGGGAGGTCAGCCCCAGCATTTT.

The chain recombines TRBV5-8 with TRBJ1-3; D gene uncertain. V was shortened by 4 bases and J by 3 bases, with 17 bases between the two germline ends. The CDR3 has 16 amino acids. The germline gives CDR1 SGHTS, CDR2 YDEGEE. The CDR3 loop reads CASSPGFFSFGNTIYF. The CDR3 region has the DNA TGTGCCAGCAGCCCGGGATTCTTTTCTTTTGGAAACACCATATATTTT.

The chain has TRBV19 and TRBJ1-1; 9 nucleotides match TRBD1. CDR3 size: 15 residues. J lost 6 bases, V lost 3 bases, and 8 bases had no gene match. Germline V gene data show CDR1 as LNHDA and CDR2 as SQIVND (reference sequence). CDR3 sequence: CASSMGTGSVAEAFF. Here the CDR3 DNA reads TGTGCCAGTAGTATGGGGACAGGGAGTGTCGCTGAAGCTTTCTTT.

The chain is built from TRBV5-1 and TRBJ1-2, with 9 bases that match TRBD1. V lost 3 bases and J lost 7; bases outside the gene matches: 13. Germline values: CDR1 SGHRS, CDR2 YFSETQ. CDR3 length: 16 amino acids. CDR3 in DNA: TGCGCCAGCAGCTCCTCCGGGACAGGGAATGCCGGTGGCTACACCTTC. It translates to CASSSSGTGNAGGYTF.

This clone has a single count. V gene TRBV6-5 combines with J gene TRBJ2-2, with 14 bases matching TRBD2. The CDR3 is 15 residues long. From germline, CDR1 is MNHEY and CDR2 SVGAGI. Trimming removed 11 bases from V and 3 bases from J; junction bases left unmatched: 5. The CDR3 sequence is CAGRLAGGDTGELFF. The DNA for the CDR3 is TGTGCCGGCCGACTAGCGGGGGGGGACACCGGGGAGCTGTTTTTT.

In nucleotides, the CDR3 is TGCGCCAGCAGCTTTCAGGGGGCGGTCGAGACCCAGTACTTC. It translates to CASSFQGAVETQYF. The chain recombines TRBV5-1 with TRBJ2-5; 8 bases match TRBD1. The CDR3 runs 14 residues. J lost 5 bases, V lost 2 bases, and 5 bases had no gene match. CDR1 is SGHRS, CDR2 YFSETQ, per germline.

V gene TRBV19 combines with J gene TRBJ2-2; 10 nucleotides agree with TRBD1. Germline lookup yields CDR1 LNHDA and CDR2 SQIVND (reference sequence). This CDR3 comprises 14 residues. The ends lost 9 bases at V and 5 bases at J; junction bases unmatched: 6. The DNA of the CDR3 is TGTGCCAGCTCGGACAGGGGGGAAACCGGGGAGCTGTTTTTT. It encodes CASSDRGETGELFF.

This clone was observed a few times. The sample holds other DNA sequences that translate to the same CDR3. This chain connects TRBV28 to TRBJ1-5; 9 nucleotides line up with TRBD1. V was clipped by 4 bases and J by 5 bases; unmatched bases: 6. The CDR3 length is 15 residues. The V gene's germline CDR1 is MDHEN and CDR2 SYDVKM. The CDR3 DNA reads TGTGCCAGCAGTTCCTCCGGGACAGGGTATCAGCCCCAGCATTTT. Its protein product is CASSSSGTGYQPQHF.

The chain has TRBV7-8 and TRBJ1-3; TRBD1 matches 9 bases. Trimming removed 5 bases from V and 4 bases from J; junction bases left unmatched: 9. The germline gives CDR1 SGHVS, CDR2 FQNEAQ. This CDR3 is built from 16 residues. The CDR3 here is CASSPQQGAVGNTIYF. For the CDR3, the DNA is TGTGCCAGCAGCCCCCAACAGGGGGCAGTCGGAAACACCATATATTTT.

The rearrangement uses TRBV27 and TRBJ1-6; tentatively, D is TRBD1 (5 bases). The CDR3 consists of 16 residues. Germline assignment: CDR1 MNHEY and CDR2 SMNVEV (reference sequence). V was cut by 4 bases and J by 0 bases, with 10 bases left in between. This CDR3 reads CASSWTRSSYNSPLHF. The CDR3 bases are TGTGCCAGCAGTTGGACAAGGAGCTCCTATAATTCACCCCTCCACTTT.

V is TRBV7-2 and J is TRBJ1-2, with 8 nucleotides matching TRBD1. The V and J ends lost 10 bases and 5 bases, in that order; junction bases with no gene match: 3. Germline CDR1 is SGHTA and CDR2 is FQGNSA. There are 11 residues in the CDR3. The CDR3: CATRQGYGYTF. CDR3 DNA: TGTGCCACCCGACAGGGGTATGGCTACACCTTC.